This is a list of T cell receptor beta chains from one sample in a study of blood T cell repertoires in COVID-19. Here immunoSEQ multiplex PCR was the method, and the copy in TCRdb shows in-frame clones only, minus some. The sample lists around 260,000 clones; around 85% were seen once. Sequenced input: PBMCs or T cells enriched from blood (not recorded which). All receptors derive from a woman aged 25 to 39 who had recovered from COVID-19. The CDR3 runs from the conserved cysteine through the conserved F or W. Each record gives: V gene, clone size, J gene, D gene, CDR3 protein, CDR3 DNA. D genes are given only for firm matches. Size is omitted from some rows. Given values are once, few, many or a class for expanded clones.

TRBV7-9	few	TRBJ1-4	-	CASSFMGQQQAIWEKLFF	TGTGCCAGCAGTTTTATGGGACAACAACAAGCCATTTGGGAAAAACTGTTTTTT
TRBV5-1	few	TRBJ1-4	TRBD1	CASSRTGSATNEKLFF	TGCGCCAGCAGCCGGACAGGGTCTGCAACTAATGAAAAACTGTTTTTT
TRBV2	-	TRBJ2-3	TRBD1	CASSYTGGNTDTQYF	TGTGCCAGCAGTTATACAGGGGGCAACACAGATACGCAGTATTTT
TRBV7-8	-	TRBJ1-4	-	CASSLTGGSTNEKLFF	TGTGCCAGCAGCTTAACCGGGGGATCAACTAATGAAAAACTGTTTTTT
TRBV19	-	TRBJ1-5	TRBD1	CASSNTGASNQPQHF	TGTGCCAGTAGTAACACAGGGGCCAGCAATCAGCCCCAGCATTTT
TRBV28	-	TRBJ1-2	-	CASSTLTGYAIPYGYTF	TGTGCCAGCAGTACTTTAACAGGGTACGCTATCCCCTATGGCTACACCTTC
TRBV27	few	TRBJ2-7	-	CASSSGPGGEQYF	TGTGCCAGCAGTTCCGGTCCCGGGGGAGAGCAGTACTTC
TRBV6-2/TRBV6-3	-	TRBJ2-7	-	CASSFPGGIEQYF	TGTGCCAGCAGTTTCCCTGGGGGGATCGAGCAGTACTTC
TRBV2	-	TRBJ2-3	-	CASGRYAGSDTQYF	TGTGCCAGCGGGAGATACGCGGGGAGTGATACGCAGTATTTT
TRBV7-6	few	TRBJ1-1	-	CASSLKQGGRAEAFF	TGTGCCAGCAGCTTAAAGCAGGGTGGAAGGGCTGAAGCTTTCTTT
TRBV28	-	TRBJ2-7	TRBD2	CASSLPTSGSHEQYF	TGTGCCAGCAGTTTACCGACTAGCGGGAGTCACGAGCAGTACTTC
TRBV12-5	-	TRBJ1-6	-	CASGLVIERYNSPLHF	TGTGCTAGTGGTTTGGTAATAGAGAGATATAATTCACCCCTCCACTTT
TRBV12-5	-	TRBJ2-1	TRBD2	CASGWVAGSYNEQFF	TGTGCTAGTGGTTGGGTAGCGGGGAGCTACAATGAGCAGTTCTTC
TRBV25-1	-	TRBJ1-2	TRBD1	CASSGILRTGDGYTF	TGTGCCAGCAGTGGAATACTTCGGACAGGGGATGGCTACACCTTC
TRBV5-4	-	TRBJ1-1	-	CASSFARGTMNTEAFF	TGTGCCAGCAGTTTCGCCAGGGGCACCATGAACACTGAAGCTTTCTTT
TRBV6-5	-	TRBJ2-1	TRBD1	CASSYSRGNEQFF	TGTGCCAGCAGTTACTCCAGGGGGAATGAGCAGTTCTTC
TRBV7-9	-	TRBJ2-3	TRBD2	CASSLLAGTSTDTQYF	TGTGCCAGCAGCTTACTAGCGGGGACTAGCACAGATACGCAGTATTTT
TRBV6-4	-	TRBJ2-6	-	CASSDPSSGANVLTF	TGTGCCAGCAGTGACCCCAGCTCTGGGGCCAACGTCCTGACTTTC
TRBV14	-	TRBJ1-1	-	CASSGQANTEAFF	TGTGCCAGCAGTGGGCAAGCGAACACTGAAGCTTTCTTT
TRBV28	-	TRBJ2-5	TRBD2	CASKRLAGGQETQYF	TGTGCCAGCAAGCGACTAGCGGGAGGCCAAGAGACCCAGTACTTC
TRBV4-2	-	TRBJ1-4	-	CASSPMDLSEKLFF	TGTGCCAGCAGCCCCATGGACTTGTCGGAAAAACTGTTTTTT
TRBV5-6	-	TRBJ2-1	TRBD1	CASRGTVRFDGFLYNEQFF	TGTGCCAGCAGGGGGACAGTGAGATTTGACGGGTTTTTGTACAATGAGCAGTTCTTC
TRBV27	once	TRBJ1-2	-	CASSLRGGANYGYTF	TGTGCCAGCAGTCTCCGGGGAGGAGCTAACTATGGCTACACCTTC